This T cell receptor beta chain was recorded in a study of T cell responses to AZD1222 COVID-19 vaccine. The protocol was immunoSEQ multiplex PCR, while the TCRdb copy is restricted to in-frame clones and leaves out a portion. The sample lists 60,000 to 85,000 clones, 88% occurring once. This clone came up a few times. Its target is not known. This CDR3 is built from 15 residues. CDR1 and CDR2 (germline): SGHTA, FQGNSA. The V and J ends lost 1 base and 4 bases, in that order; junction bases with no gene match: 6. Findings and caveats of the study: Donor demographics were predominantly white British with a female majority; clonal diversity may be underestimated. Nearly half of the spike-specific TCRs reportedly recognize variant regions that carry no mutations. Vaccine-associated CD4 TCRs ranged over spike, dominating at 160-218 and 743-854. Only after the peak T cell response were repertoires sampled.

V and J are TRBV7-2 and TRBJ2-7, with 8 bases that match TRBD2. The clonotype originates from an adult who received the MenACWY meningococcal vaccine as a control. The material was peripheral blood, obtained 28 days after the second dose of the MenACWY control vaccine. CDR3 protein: CASSLVAGGDYEQYF. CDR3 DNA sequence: TGTGCCAGCAGCTTAGTTGCCGGGGGGGATTACGAGCAGTACTTC.